A single sample is the source of the 9 T cell receptor beta chains below, sequenced in a study of cytomegalovirus exposure and HLA in healthy donors. PCR was performed using 60 Vbeta and 13 Jbeta primers. The repertoire was sequenced with immunoSEQ multiplex PCR; TCRdb's copy has only in-frame clones and lacks some. Found here are about 71,000 clones, around 70% of them singletons; the top ten hold roughly 10%. The specimen was PBMCs. These receptors all come from a woman between 45 and 65 years old in good health and CMV-seropositive.

This clone was observed a single time. The genes are TRBV6-1 and TRBJ2-1; 7 bases fit TRBD2. The length of the CDR3 is 13 residues. Per germline, CDR1 MNHNS and CDR2 SASEGT. Trimming cost V 8 bases and J 4 bases; bases outside gene matches: 5. Here the CDR3 DNA reads TGTGCCAGCTGGGCTAGCGGTTACAATGAGCAGTTCTTC. It encodes CASWASGYNEQFF.

The rearrangement links TRBV7-7 to TRBJ2-5, with TRBD1 matching 8 bases. Germline-derived CDR1 and CDR2 are SSHAT and FNYEAQ (reference sequence). CDR3 length: 15 residues. With V trimmed by 0 bases and J by 4 bases, 4 bases remained unmatched. The CDR3: CASSLARTGGETQYF. CDR3 nucleotide sequence: TGTGCCAGCAGCTTAGCCAGAACAGGGGGAGAGACCCAGTACTTC.

CDR3 DNA: TGCGCCAGCAGCCAAGCTGATCACCGAACATCCTACGAGCAGTACTTC. Protein: CASSQADHRTSYEQYF. This sequence joins TRBV4-1 and TRBJ2-7; D call uncertain. V was cut by 1 base and J by 1 base, with 14 bases left in between. The length of the CDR3 is 16 residues. Germline values: CDR1 MGHRA, CDR2 YSYEKL.

V and J are TRBV30 and TRBJ1-2; no clear D. The CDR3 is 13 residues long. The germline CDR1 and CDR2 sequences are GTSNPN and SVGIG (reference sequence). V was cut by 4 bases and J by 8 bases, with 17 bases left in between. CDR3 bases: TGTGCCTGGAATTTGGATACCGCGAGGGGCTACACCTTC. Protein product: CAWNLDTARGYTF.

This chain links TRBV7-2 with TRBJ1-4, with D perhaps TRBD1 (5 bases). This CDR3 contains 16 residues. Trimming took 1 base from V and 2 from J, leaving 11 bases between them. Germline CDR1 is SGHTA and CDR2 is FQGNSA. The CDR3 here is CASSLVGGPTNEKLFF. CDR3 DNA sequence: TGTGCCAGCAGCTTAGTGGGGGGACCCACTAATGAAAAACTGTTTTTT.

This chain connects TRBV19 to TRBJ2-7; 8 positions agree with TRBD2. CDR1 and CDR2 (germline): LNHDA, SQIVND (reference sequence). The V gene end was trimmed by 4 bases and the J gene end by 0 bases; junction bases not matched to a gene: 2. The CDR3 spans 14 residues. The CDR3 here is CASSRTSGSYEQYF. In nucleotides, the CDR3 is TGTGCCAGTAGTAGAACTAGCGGCTCCTACGAGCAGTACTTC.

The V call is TRBV2, the J call TRBJ2-7; D gene unclear. The CDR3 has 13 residues. V was trimmed by 6 bases and J by 0 bases, leaving 9 bases between them. In germline, CDR1 is SNHLY, CDR2 FYNNEI. CDR3 region: CASRAPDSYEQYF. In DNA, the CDR3 is TGTGCCAGCAGGGCTCCAGACTCCTACGAGCAGTACTTC.

The V call is TRBV7-9, the J call TRBJ2-7; TRBD2 aligns across 10 bases. The length of the CDR3 is 15 residues. Germline CDR1 is SEHNR and CDR2 is FQNEAQ (reference sequence). V trimming: 4 bases; J trimming: 5 bases; junction bases outside the gene matches: 8. The CDR3 sequence: CASSSLAGASDEQYF. The CDR3 DNA reads TGTGCCAGCAGCTCGCTAGCGGGAGCATCTGACGAGCAGTACTTC.

This sequence joins TRBV18 and TRBJ1-6; tentatively, D is TRBD1 (6 bases). Trimming took off 5 bases at V and 5 bases at J, with 16 bases between the two ends. Germline V lookup: CDR1 KGHSH, CDR2 LQKENI. This CDR3 comprises 16 residues. The CDR3 sequence is CASSDTGIANNSPLHF. The CDR3 nucleotides are TGTGCCAGCTCAGATACAGGGATAGCAAATAATTCACCCCTCCACTTT.